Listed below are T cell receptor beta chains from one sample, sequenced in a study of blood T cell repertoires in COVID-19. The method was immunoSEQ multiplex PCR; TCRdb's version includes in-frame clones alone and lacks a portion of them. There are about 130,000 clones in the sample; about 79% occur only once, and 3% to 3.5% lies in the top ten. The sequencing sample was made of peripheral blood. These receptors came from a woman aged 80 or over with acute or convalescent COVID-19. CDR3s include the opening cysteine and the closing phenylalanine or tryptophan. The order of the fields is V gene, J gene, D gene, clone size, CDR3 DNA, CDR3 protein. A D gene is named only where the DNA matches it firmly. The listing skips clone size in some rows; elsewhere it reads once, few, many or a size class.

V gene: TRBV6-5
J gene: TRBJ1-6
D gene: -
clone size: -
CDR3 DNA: TGTGCCAGCAGCCTAGACAGCTCCTATAATTCACCCCTCCACTTT
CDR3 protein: CASSLDSSYNSPLHF

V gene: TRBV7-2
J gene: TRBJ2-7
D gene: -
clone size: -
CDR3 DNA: TGTGCCAGCAGCTTAGTCCCCCGAACAGACGAGCAGTACTTC
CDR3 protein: CASSLVPRTDEQYF

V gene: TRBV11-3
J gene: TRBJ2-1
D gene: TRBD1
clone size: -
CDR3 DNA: TGTGCCAGCAGCCCTTCGGACAGGGACAATGAGCAGTTCTTC
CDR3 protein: CASSPSDRDNEQFF

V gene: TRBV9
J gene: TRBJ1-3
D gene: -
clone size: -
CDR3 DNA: TGTGCCAGCAGCCCGCAGGTTGCCGGAAACACCATATATTTT
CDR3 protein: CASSPQVAGNTIYF

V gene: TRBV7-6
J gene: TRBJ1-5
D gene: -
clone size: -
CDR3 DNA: TGTGCCAGCAGCTCTAGCCGGGGGGGCTGTGGCAATCAGCCCCAGCATTTT
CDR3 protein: CASSSSRGGCGNQPQHF

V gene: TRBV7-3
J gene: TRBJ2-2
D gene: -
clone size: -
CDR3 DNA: TGTGCCAGCAGCTTACCGGGGTCCGGGGAGCTGTTTTTT
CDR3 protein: CASSLPGSGELFF

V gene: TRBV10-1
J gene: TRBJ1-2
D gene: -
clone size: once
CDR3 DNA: TGCGCCAGCAGCCCGGGAGGCAGGGCCAACTATGGCTACACCTTC
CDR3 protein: CASSPGGRANYGYTF

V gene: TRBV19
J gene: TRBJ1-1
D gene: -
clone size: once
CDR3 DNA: TGTGCCAGTAGTCCCTGGGGGGACTCCCCGAACACTGAAGCTTTCTTT
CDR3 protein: CASSPWGDSPNTEAFF

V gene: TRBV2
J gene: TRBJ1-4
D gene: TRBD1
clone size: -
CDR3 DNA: TGTGCCAGCGAAGACAGGGGCCTTGGAGAAAAACTGTTTTTT
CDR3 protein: CASEDRGLGEKLFF

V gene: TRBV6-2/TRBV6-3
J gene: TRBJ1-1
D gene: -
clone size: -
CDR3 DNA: TGTGCCAGCAGCGGAGTCACGTTCCCTGAAGCTTTCTTT
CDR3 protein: CASSGVTFPEAFF

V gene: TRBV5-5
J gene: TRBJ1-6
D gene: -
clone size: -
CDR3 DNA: TGTGCCAGCCGAGTAGGACGGGCGGGAATTTCACCCCTCCACTTT
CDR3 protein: CASRVGRAGISPLHF

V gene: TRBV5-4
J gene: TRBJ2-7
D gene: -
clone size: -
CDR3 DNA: TGTGCCAGCAGCCCGAACATGAGAGGTGGCGGCTACGAGCAGTACTTC
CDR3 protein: CASSPNMRGGGYEQYF